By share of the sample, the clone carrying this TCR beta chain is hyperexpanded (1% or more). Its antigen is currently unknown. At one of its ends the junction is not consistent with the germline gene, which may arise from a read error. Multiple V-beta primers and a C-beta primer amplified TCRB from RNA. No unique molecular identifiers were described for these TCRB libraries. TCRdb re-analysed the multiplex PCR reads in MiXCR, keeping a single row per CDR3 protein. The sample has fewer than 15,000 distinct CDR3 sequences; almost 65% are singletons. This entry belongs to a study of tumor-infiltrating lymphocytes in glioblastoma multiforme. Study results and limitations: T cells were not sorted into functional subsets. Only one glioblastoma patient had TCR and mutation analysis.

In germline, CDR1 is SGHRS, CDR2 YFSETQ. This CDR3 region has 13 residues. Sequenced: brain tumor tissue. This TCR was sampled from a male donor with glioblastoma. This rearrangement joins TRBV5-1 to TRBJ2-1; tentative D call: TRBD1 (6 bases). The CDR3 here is CASSLDRGNEQFF. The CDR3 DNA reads TGTGCCAGCAGCTTAGATAGGGGGAATGAGCAGTTCTTC.